A single sample gave rise to the 7 T cell receptor beta chains below, sequenced in a study of CD8+ T cells in alopecia areata. Extracted from the samples, RNA was reverse transcribed into cDNA to serve as the sequencing template. Here immunoSEQ multiplex PCR was the method, and the copy in TCRdb shows in-frame clones only, minus some. The table records about 110,000 clones, approximately 59% of them present only once. The specimen sequenced was CD8+ T cells sorted from blood. Source of these receptors: a human donor in good health.

The DNA of the CDR3 is TGTGCCAGTAGTACTACTCCACGACAGGGTGTCTATGGCTACACCTTC. Translated, it gives CASSTTPRQGVYGYTF. V usage is TRBV19 and J usage is TRBJ1-2; 7 bases map to TRBD1. The CDR3 contains 16 residues. Germline V gene sequence: CDR1 LNHDA, CDR2 SQIVND (reference sequence). Unmatched junction bases numbered 12, after V lost 4 bases and J lost 4 bases.

V usage is TRBV18 and J usage is TRBJ2-1, with 8 bases lining up with TRBD2. V was clipped by 3 bases and J by 3 bases; unmatched bases: 4. This CDR3 has 15 amino acids. Germline V lookup: CDR1 KGHSH, CDR2 LQKENI. CDR3 in DNA: TGTGCCAGCTCACCGGGCGGGGGGAACTACAATGAGCAGTTCTTC. It codes for CASSPGGGNYNEQFF. Using reference TRBV18 and TRBJ2-1 for the parts outside the CDR3, the full variable domain is NAGVMQNPRHLVRRRGQEARLRCSPMKGHSHVYWYRQLPEEGLKFMVYLQKENIIDESGMPKERFSAEFPKEGPSILRIQQVVRGDSAAYFCASSPGGGNYNEQFFGPGTRLTVL.

The chain combines TRBV27 with TRBJ1-1; D is ambiguous. The CDR3 totals 16 residues. CDR1 MNHEY and CDR2 SMNVEV come from the germline V gene (reference sequence). Trimming stripped 3 bases from V and 3 bases from J, with 17 bases between. CDR3 nucleotide sequence: TGTGCCAGCAGTTTGGGCAGACCCCATTGGGACACTGAAGCTTTCTTT. This codes for CASSLGRPHWDTEAFF.

The V call is TRBV7-8, the J call TRBJ2-5, with TRBD2 matching 15 bases. The CDR3 loop spans 15 amino acids. With V trimmed by 4 bases and J by 13 bases, 10 bases remained unmatched. Germline assignment: CDR1 SGHVS and CDR2 FQNEAQ. The CDR3 protein is CASSSGTSGGRLWYF. In DNA form, the CDR3 reads TGTGCCAGCAGCTCCGGGACTAGCGGGGGGCGGCTTTGGTACTTC.

This clone was found a few times. The V and J genes are TRBV13 and TRBJ2-4, with D possibly being TRBD1 or TRBD2 (5 bases each). Per germline, CDR1 PRHDT and CDR2 FYEKMQ (reference sequence). V was shortened by 5 bases and J by 0 bases, with 11 bases between the two germline ends. The CDR3 sequence is 15 residues long. The CDR3 sequence: CASSEGSRAKNIQYF. CDR3 nucleotides: TGTGCCAGCAGCGAGGGGAGTCGAGCCAAAAACATTCAGTACTTC.

In regard to this clone: The sample contains more than one DNA sequence encoding this CDR3. The chain combines TRBV9 with TRBJ2-7; D might be TRBD2 (5 bases). The CDR3 is made up of 15 amino acids. Per germline, CDR1 SGDLS and CDR2 YYNGEE. Trimming pared 0 bases from V and 4 bases from J, leaving 14 bases between. In DNA form, the CDR3 reads TGTGCCAGCAGCGTAGGGTCCGGGAAGGCATACGAGCAGTACTTC. It codes for CASSVGSGKAYEQYF.

About this clone itself: Germline and junction disagree at one end, which may indicate a read error. The chain couples TRBV25-1 to TRBJ2-5, with 8 bases lining up with TRBD1. CDR1 and CDR2 (germline): MGHDK, SYGVNS. CDR3 size: 12 residues. The CDR3 sequence: CASSEGSGGLDF. The CDR3 DNA reads as TGTGCCAGCAGTGAGGGTTCAGGGGGCCTGGACTTC.